This entry lists 26 T cell receptor beta chains sequenced from one sample in a study of blood T cell repertoires in COVID-19. Libraries were prepared by immunoSEQ multiplex PCR; TCRdb keeps only in-frame clonotypes and omits some of them. The sample has around 12,000 clones; approximately 88% are singletons. Sample: peripheral blood. These receptors all stem from a human donor in a cohort sampled during active COVID-19.

The J gene is TRBJ2-7, the V gene TRBV4-3; D is perhaps TRBD2 (5 bases). The CDR3 sequence is 15 residues long. Per the germline V gene, CDR1 is LGHNA and CDR2 is YSLEER. Trimming pared 2 bases from V and 2 bases from J, leaving 13 bases between. CDR3 sequence reads: CASSQSLRVTYEQYF. The CDR3 DNA sequence: TGCGCCAGCAGCCAAAGTCTGAGGGTAACCTACGAGCAGTACTTC.

V is TRBV7-3 and J is TRBJ2-5, with D possibly matching TRBD1 (6 bases). CDR3 size: 13 residues. V lost 5 bases and J lost 1, with 8 bases in between. Per the germline V gene, CDR1 is SGHTA and CDR2 is FQGTGA. CDR3 amino acids: CASSPDSQETQYF. In nucleotides, the CDR3 is TGTGCCAGCAGCCCGGACAGCCAAGAGACCCAGTACTTC. Looking up the rest from reference TRBV7-3 and TRBJ2-5 gives the full variable domain: GAGVSQTPSNKVTEKGKYVELRCDPISGHTALYWYRQSLGQGPEFLIYFQGTGAADDSGLPNDRFFAVRPEGSVSTLKIQRTERGDSAVYLCASSPDSQETQYFGPGTRLLVL.

This clone was seen once. The chain uses TRBV4-1 and TRBJ2-5, with D uncertain. CDR3 size: 15 residues. The germline V and J ends were trimmed by 4 bases and 5 bases, with 17 bases remaining between them. Germline values: CDR1 MGHRA, CDR2 YSYEKL. The DNA for the CDR3 is TGCGCCAGCAGCCTCGTGCCCAACGTTCGGGAGACCCAGTACTTC. It specifies CASSLVPNVRETQYF.

The J gene is TRBJ1-2, the V gene TRBV7-2, with D maybe TRBD1 (5 bases). V gave up 2 bases and J gave up 8 bases, with 15 bases separating them. Germline lookup yields CDR1 SGHTA and CDR2 FQGNSA. This CDR3 region has 14 residues. This CDR3 is CASSLTTDSIGYTF. The CDR3 DNA follows: TGTGCCAGCAGCTTAACGACAGATTCTATAGGCTACACCTTC.

This clone was detected only once. The chain is built from TRBV23-1 and TRBJ1-5; a possible D gene is TRBD1 (5 bases). TRBV23-1 is designated an ORF whose function remains uncertain. CDR3 length equals 17 residues. Trimming removed 0 bases from V and 0 bases from J, with 12 bases in between. This chain's CDR3 is CASSQSKQVDSNQPQHF. Here the CDR3 DNA reads TGCGCCAGCAGTCAATCGAAACAGGTGGATAGCAATCAGCCCCAGCATTTT.

Only a few counts were recorded for this clone. The chain recombines TRBV7-9 with TRBJ1-5; 10 nucleotides line up with TRBD1. J was trimmed by 5 bases and V by 3 bases; bases with no gene match: 7. Germline V CDR1 and CDR2: SEHNR, FQNEAQ (reference sequence). This CDR3 region has 16 residues. CDR3 region: CASSFYGTGAHQPQHF. In nucleotides, the CDR3 is TGTGCCAGCAGCTTTTACGGGACAGGGGCCCATCAGCCCCAGCATTTT.

The chain is built from TRBV30 and TRBJ1-6; 9 positions agree with TRBD1. Germline V gene data show CDR1 as GTSNPN and CDR2 as SVGIG (reference sequence). This CDR3 region has 13 residues. The V segment lost 6 bases and the J segment 11 bases; nucleotides outside the gene matches: 8. CDR3: CACRDRVGTPLHF. The DNA for the CDR3 is TGTGCCTGTCGGGACAGGGTAGGGACACCCCTCCACTTT.

V is TRBV6-5 and J is TRBJ1-2; D perhaps matches TRBD1 (6 bases). Deletions cut 8 bases from V and 2 bases from J, with 9 bases between. Germline-derived CDR1 and CDR2 are MNHEY and SVGAGI. The CDR3 is made up of 12 amino acids. CDR3 bases: TGTGCCAGCTGGGGGCCCAACTATGGCTACACCTTC. Its translation: CASWGPNYGYTF.

The rearrangement links TRBV7-9 to TRBJ2-6; possibly TRBD2 for D (5 bases). The germline V gene has CDR1 SEHNR and CDR2 FQNEAQ (reference sequence). V lost 5 bases and J 12 bases, leaving 17 bases between the germline ends. The CDR3 is 14 amino acids. The CDR3: CASSVLSGTPVLTF. The CDR3 nucleotides are TGTGCCAGCAGCGTTCTCAGCGGAACCCCCGTCCTGACTTTC.

There are a few counts of this clone. V is TRBV9 and J is TRBJ2-2; 8 positions agree with TRBD1. From germline, CDR1 is SGDLS and CDR2 YYNGEE. With V trimmed by 3 bases and J by 4 bases, 8 bases remained unmatched. The CDR3 covers 16 residues. The CDR3 region has the DNA TGTGCCAGCAGCGCACCGGGACAGGTTTCCACCGGGGAGCTGTTTTTT. Protein product: CASSAPGQVSTGELFF.

The chain uses TRBV5-8 and TRBJ2-7; D possibly corresponds to TRBD1 (5 bases). V lost 7 bases, J lost 2 bases, and 7 bases lay in between. The CDR3 contains 11 residues. Germline V gene data show CDR1 as SGHTS and CDR2 as YDEGEE. In nucleotides, the CDR3 is TGTGCCAGCCCAGGGACCTACGAGCAGTACTTC. This translates into CASPGTYEQYF.

This clone was observed a single time. V gene TRBV29-1 combines with J gene TRBJ1-5, with a weak D call TRBD1 (5 bases). Deletions cut 6 bases from V and 7 bases from J, with 16 bases between. Per germline, CDR1 SQVTM and CDR2 ANQGSEA. CDR3 length: 13 amino acids. Written as DNA, the CDR3 is TGCAGCGTGGGCAGGGAGTATGGACAGCCCCAGCATTTT. It codes for CSVGREYGQPQHF.

V is TRBV27 and J is TRBJ2-3; 15 nucleotides match TRBD2. V lost 8 bases, J lost 2 bases, and 11 bases stayed unmatched. The CDR3 runs to 18 residues. Germline lookup yields CDR1 MNHEY and CDR2 SMNVEV (reference sequence). CDR3 protein: CASPGLAGGLITTDTQYF. In DNA, the CDR3 is TGTGCCAGCCCGGGACTAGCGGGGGGCCTAATAACCACAGATACGCAGTATTTT.

The chain combines TRBV7-2 with TRBJ1-5, with 9 bases matching TRBD1. With 1 base clipped from V and 7 bases from J, the junction kept 5 bases outside the gene matches. The germline gives CDR1 SGHTA, CDR2 FQGNSA. The CDR3 length is 15 residues. The CDR3 DNA follows: TGTGCCAGCAGCTTAGAACAGGGGGCGAACCAGCCCCAGCATTTT. It codes for CASSLEQGANQPQHF.

The chain combines TRBV4-1 with TRBJ1-6, with TRBD1 as a possible D gene (5 bases). This CDR3 spans 13 amino acids. V was pared by 1 base and J by 18 bases, with 16 bases between. Germline assignment: CDR1 MGHRA and CDR2 YSYEKL. As DNA, the CDR3 is TGCGCCAGCAGCCAAGTTGACAGCAAAAGTCGCCACTTT. It is translated as CASSQVDSKSRHF.

The chain uses TRBV7-9 and TRBJ2-7; 8 positions agree with TRBD1. The CDR3 runs 16 residues. V shed 4 bases and J 4 bases; nucleotides not matched to a gene: 12. The germline V gene encodes CDR1 SEHNR and CDR2 FQNEAQ (reference sequence). CDR3 nucleotide sequence: TGTGCCAGCAGCTCTCTGACAGGGGAAGCGGGTTACGAGCAGTACTTC. Translation: CASSSLTGEAGYEQYF.

The chain is built from TRBV20-1 and TRBJ1-2; D is ambiguous. The CDR3 is made up of 13 amino acids. Trimming took 3 bases from V and 0 from J, leaving 8 bases between them. Germline CDR1 and CDR2: DFQATT and SNEGSKA (reference sequence). The DNA of the CDR3 is TGCAGTGCTAGTATACAGCCTAACTATGGCTACACCTTC. Its protein is CSASIQPNYGYTF.

The chain couples TRBV11-2 to TRBJ1-3; unclear D gene. The CDR3 length is 11 residues. CDR1 and CDR2 from the germline V gene are SGHAT and FQNNGV. V lost 1 base and J 7 bases, leaving 2 bases between the germline ends. In DNA, the CDR3 is TGTGCCAGCAGCTTAGCGAACACCATATATTTT. It codes for CASSLANTIYF.

A few counts support this clone. The genes are TRBV14 and TRBJ2-7, with a weak D call TRBD2 (7 bases). The CDR3 is made up of 17 amino acids. V was clipped by 0 bases and J by 6 bases, with 21 bases between them. Germline V lookup: CDR1 SGHDN, CDR2 FVKESK. The CDR3 bases are TGTGCCAGCAGCCAAGAAGGGGGGGCTAGGTTCCGCCTCGAGCAGTACTTC. Its translation is CASSQEGGARFRLEQYF.

V is TRBV28 and J is TRBJ2-3; 12 nucleotides line up with TRBD2. Germline V gives CDR1 MDHEN, CDR2 SYDVKM. The junction had 4 bases not matched to a gene; V was cut back by 1 base and J by 2 bases. The CDR3 runs to 17 residues. CDR3 sequence (DNA): TGTGCCAGCAGTTTATTGGCTAGCGGGGGGGACACAGATACGCAGTATTTT. Translation: CASSLLASGGDTDTQYF.

This chain uses TRBV2 with TRBJ2-7; 8 bases fit TRBD2. CDR3 length: 16 amino acids. With 6 bases clipped from V and 5 bases from J, the junction kept 15 bases outside the gene matches. Germline V gives CDR1 SNHLY, CDR2 FYNNEI. The CDR3 region has the DNA TGTGCCAGCAGCGAGCCGGGGGGGACAATCACCGACGAGCAGTACTTC. Translating it yields CASSEPGGTITDEQYF.

In nucleotides, the CDR3 is TGTGCCAGCAGCTTAGACTTCCAGGGCTCCTACAATGAGCAGTTCTTC. Translated, it gives CASSLDFQGSYNEQFF. This rearrangement joins TRBV11-2 to TRBJ2-1, with D maybe TRBD1 (5 bases). Trimming took off 0 bases at V and 0 bases at J, with 9 bases between the two ends. Germline V CDR1 and CDR2: SGHAT, FQNNGV. The CDR3 spans 16 residues.

This chain joins TRBV7-2 and TRBJ2-7; D call uncertain. The CDR3 consists of 15 residues. The V and J ends lost 3 bases and 4 bases respectively, with 16 bases between them. The germline gives CDR1 SGHTA, CDR2 FQGNSA. DNA of the CDR3: TGTGCCAGCAGCTTTGGGCTCCCACGCTCGTACGAGCAGTACTTC. This encodes CASSFGLPRSYEQYF. Looking up the rest from reference TRBV7-2 and TRBJ2-7 gives the full variable domain: GAGVSQSPSNKVTEKGKDVELRCDPISGHTALYWYRQSLGQGLEFLIYFQGNSAPDKSGLPSDRFSAERTGGSVSTLTIQRTQQEDSAVYLCASSFGLPRSYEQYFGPGTRLTVT.

The chain carries TRBV29-1 and TRBJ2-7, with TRBD1 matching 8 bases. V lost 0 bases, J lost 8 bases, and 9 bases stayed unmatched. The CDR3 sequence is 14 residues long. The germline V gene has CDR1 SQVTM and CDR2 ANQGSEA. The CDR3 reads CSVEDPGQGYKQYF. The CDR3 DNA is TGCAGCGTTGAAGATCCAGGACAGGGTTATAAGCAGTACTTC.

The chain couples TRBV9 to TRBJ1-6, with TRBD1 as a possible D gene (5 bases). V was trimmed by 0 bases and J by 5 bases, leaving 9 bases between them. Germline lookup yields CDR1 SGDLS and CDR2 YYNGEE. This CDR3 spans 15 amino acids. The CDR3 nucleotides read TGTGCCAGCAGCGTAGTTGGGGGGAATAATTCACCCCTCCACTTT. It encodes CASSVVGGNNSPLHF.

Notes on this clone: It is unclear where the CDR3 begins or ends on the DNA, so no DNA is shown, and the CDR3 is as TCRdb lists it. This chain uses TRBV3-1 (or the pseudogene TRBV3-2) with TRBJ2-1; TRBD2 reflects the table's D call only, with no check against the DNA. The CDR3 extends over 17 residues, inclusive of both ends. CDR1 is LGHDT and CDR2 is YNNKEL in the germline V gene (reference sequence). This chain's CDR3 is CASSIRGRRGGYNEQFF.